This T cell receptor beta chain appears in the sequencing data of a study of cytomegalovirus exposure and HLA in healthy donors. Study context: Counted in an early data release were tens of millions of unique TCRs from HLA-typed donors. Overall study results and limits: TCR beta V segments were, for the most part, productive about 90% or about 30% of the time in an earlier analysis. CMV antigen specificity was confirmed in vitro for three CMV-associated chains. An apparent linkage of common viral pathogens to several of the most significant clusters emerged in a later analysis.

Comments on this clone: The antigen remains unidentified.

The PCR ran on 60 Vbeta and 13 Jbeta primers. Measured with immunoSEQ multiplex PCR; TCRdb has only the in-frame clones, and not every one. The profile covers roughly 100,000 clones, with approximately 71% appearing a single time and around 9.6% taken by the ten largest. The sample consisted of PBMCs. The TCR sequence derives from a male donor in good health and CMV-seropositive.

CDR3 sequence: CASRLPGQGTYEQYF. As DNA, the CDR3 is TGTGCCAGCAGACTTCCGGGACAGGGAACCTACGAGCAGTACTTC. The chain joins TRBV28 to TRBJ2-7; 9 bases are a match to TRBD1. V lost 6 bases to trimming and J lost 2 bases; unmatched junction nucleotides: 8. In germline, CDR1 is MDHEN, CDR2 SYDVKM. This CDR3 has 15 residues.